Listed below are T cell receptor beta chains from one sample, sequenced in a study of T cell responses to AZD1222 COVID-19 vaccine. Produced via immunoSEQ multiplex PCR; TCRdb's table is partial and in-frame only. Here the sample spans some 100,000 clones, around 87% being singletons. The sequences come from peripheral blood, collected 28 days after the second AZD1222 dose. The origin of the receptors is an adult who received the AZD1222 COVID-19 vaccine. Both conserved end residues are part of each CDR3. A D gene is named only where the DNA matches it firmly. For some rows the clone size is stated as once, few or many, or as a class when expanded; others skip it.

>TRBJ1-5|14|TRBV28|-|-
TGTGCCAGCAGTTTGGCGGCAGGGAGTCAGCCCCAGCATTTT
CASSLAAGSQPQHF
>TRBJ2-2|17|TRBV28|TRBD1|-
TGTGCCAGCAGTTTATGGGGAGGGACAGGGGTGGACGGGGAGCTGTTTTTT
CASSLWGGTGVDGELFF
>TRBJ1-3|12|TRBV9|-|-
TGTGCCAGCAGCCTACAGGGAAACACCATATATTTT
CASSLQGNTIYF
>TRBJ2-7|14|TRBV27|TRBD2|-
TGTGCCAGCAGAGCGGGGGGTTCTACCTACGAGCAGTACTTC
CASRAGGSTYEQYF
>TRBJ2-6|17|TRBV5-4|TRBD1|-
TGTGCCAGCAGCAAGGGACAGGGGAGCTCTGGGGCCAACGTCCTGACTTTC
CASSKGQGSSGANVLTF
>TRBJ2-7|13|TRBV28|-|-
TGTGCCAGCAGCGGGCCCGTTCTCTACGAGCAGTACTTC
CASSGPVLYEQYF
>TRBJ1-1|15|TRBV5-1|-|-
TGCGCCAGCAGCTTGTTTGTGGGGGTGAGGACTGAAGCTTTCTTT
CASSLFVGVRTEAFF
>TRBJ1-3|13|TRBV10-1|-|few
TGCGCCACCTCCCCAGGCTTTGGAAACACCATATATTTT
CATSPGFGNTIYF
>TRBJ2-2|14|TRBV7-3|-|once
TGTGCCAGCAGCCTTACAGCGAACACCGGGGAGCTGTTTTTT
CASSLTANTGELFF
>TRBJ2-2|15|TRBV3-1/TRBV3-2|-|-
TGTGCCAGCAGCCAATTTCGGGGGTCCACCGGGGAGCTGTTTTTT
CASSQFRGSTGELFF
>TRBJ2-1|14|TRBV3-1/TRBV3-2|-|-
TGTGCCAGCAGCCAGGATGGGATATACAATGAGCAGTTCTTC
CASSQDGIYNEQFF
>TRBJ1-5|15|TRBV2|TRBD1|-
TGTGCCAGTAGGGACAGGGGGACGTATGAACAGCCCCAGCATTTT
CASRDRGTYEQPQHF
>TRBJ1-2|14|TRBV18|-|-
TGTGCCAGCTCACCCCTCTCGGGGGAATATGGCTACACCTTC
CASSPLSGEYGYTF
>TRBJ2-7|12|TRBV6-5|-|-
TGTGCCAGCAGACGGGATGGGTACGAGCAGTACTTC
CASRRDGYEQYF
>TRBJ2-7|13|TRBV6-5|-|-
TGTGCCAGCAGTCCCGTGGGGGGCTACGAGCAGTACTTC
CASSPVGGYEQYF
>TRBJ1-1|14|TRBV10-3|TRBD1|-
TGTGCCATCAGTGAGTCGGGACAGGACACTGAAGCTTTCTTT
CAISESGQDTEAFF
>TRBJ1-1|14|TRBV11-2|-|-
TGTGCCAGCAGCCACCAGGATTTGAACACTGAAGCTTTCTTT
CASSHQDLNTEAFF
>TRBJ1-2|16|TRBV13|-|-
TGTGCCAGCAGCTTAGAATGGTCGGGGACCCAGGGGGGCTACACCTTC
CASSLEWSGTQGGYTF
>TRBJ1-4|14|TRBV28|-|-
TGTGCCAGCAGTGGGGGACAAGTAAATGAAAAACTGTTTTTT
CASSGGQVNEKLFF
>TRBJ2-2|13|TRBV29-1|-|once
TGCAGCGTTGAAAGGGGACACGGCCGGGAGCTGTTTTTT
CSVERGHGRELFF
>TRBJ2-1|14|TRBV27|-|-
TGTGCCAGCAGTTTGGCGGGCTCCTACAATGAGCAGTTCTTC
CASSLAGSYNEQFF
>TRBJ2-7|11|TRBV5-4|-|-
TGTGCCAGCAGCTCCAGTTCCGAGCAGTACTTC
CASSSSSEQYF
>TRBJ1-5|12|TRBV10-2|-|-
TGCGCCAGCAGAGACAACAATCAGCCCCAGCATTTT
CASRDNNQPQHF
>TRBJ2-7|14|TRBV6-2/TRBV6-3|TRBD1|-
TGTGCCAGCAGTTCGGACAGGGGGCCCTACGAGCAGTACTTC
CASSSDRGPYEQYF
>TRBJ1-1|17|TRBV6-6|-|once
TGTGCCAGCAGTCCCAGCTGGCGGGTTAACGGGAACACTGAAGCTTTCTTT
CASSPSWRVNGNTEAFF
>TRBJ2-7|14|TRBV5-1|-|-
TGCGCCAGCAGCTTGGTTGGACAAAGGCATGAGCAGTACTTC
CASSLVGQRHEQYF
>TRBJ2-7|15|TRBV9|-|-
TGTGCCAGCAGCCCCGGCTCAGACAGCTCCTACGAGCAGTACTTC
CASSPGSDSSYEQYF
>TRBJ2-5|16|TRBV10-1|TRBD2|-
TGCGCCAGCCCACCTCGGGGAGCGGGAGCGGGTGAGACCCAGTACTTC
CASPPRGAGAGETQYF
>TRBJ2-7|14|TRBV5-4|-|-
TGTGCCAGCAGCTTCCTCGACGCTTATTACGAGCAGTACTTC
CASSFLDAYYEQYF
>TRBJ1-1|15|TRBV4-1|TRBD1|medium-sized
TGCGCCAGCAGCCAAGATCGAACAGGGGCCACTGAAGCTTTCTTT
CASSQDRTGATEAFF
>TRBJ2-4|20|TRBV4-1|TRBD2|-
TGCGCCAGCAGCCAAGAAGGCCCCTTGACTAGCGGGAGGGCCAAAAACATTCAGTACTTC
CASSQEGPLTSGRAKNIQYF
>TRBJ2-3|14|TRBV27|TRBD2|-
TGTGCCAGCAGTTTACGGGAGGGGAGGGATACGCAGTATTTT
CASSLREGRDTQYF
>TRBJ1-2|14|TRBV7-3|TRBD1|-
TGTGCCAGCAGCTTATTGGGACAGGGTTATGGCTACACCTTC
CASSLLGQGYGYTF
>TRBJ2-7|21|TRBV30|TRBD2|-
TGTGCCTGGAGTGTAGCCCTCCGGGATAGCGGGAGGCCGGGGCAATATGGAGAGCAGTACTTC
CAWSVALRDSGRPGQYGEQYF
>TRBJ2-7|14|TRBV29-1|TRBD1|-
TGCAGCGTTGTGGGACAGGGGCTATACTACGAGCAGTACTTC
CSVVGQGLYYEQYF
>TRBJ2-1|18|TRBV25-1|TRBD2|-
TGTGCCAGCTCTCAAGGGACTAGCGGGAGGGCGACACACAATGAGCAGTTCTTC
CASSQGTSGRATHNEQFF
>TRBJ1-2|14|TRBV5-1|-|-
TGCGCCAGCAGCCAGGGACATACTACCTATGGCTACACCTTC
CASSQGHTTYGYTF
>TRBJ2-7|16|TRBV10-3|TRBD2|-
TGTGCCATCAGTGAGTCCCGATCGGGACTAGCGGGATCAATGGCGTTC
CAISESRSGLAGSMAF
>TRBJ2-7|13|TRBV7-2|TRBD1|-
TGTGCCAGCAGCCCGACAGGGACCTACGAGCAGTACTTC
CASSPTGTYEQYF
>TRBJ1-2|12|TRBV5-4|TRBD1|-
TGTGCCGGGGGGGACAGGGGGCTAGGCTACACCTTC
CAGGDRGLGYTF
>TRBJ2-1|13|TRBV20-1|-|once
TGCAGTGCTGGTGACTGGCGTAGCAATGAGCAGTTCTTC
CSAGDWRSNEQFF
>TRBJ2-1|15|TRBV5-1|TRBD1|-
TGCGCCAGCAGCTCCCGGGACAGGGGCTGGGATGAGCAGTTCTTC
CASSSRDRGWDEQFF
>TRBJ1-2|12|TRBV9|-|-
TGTGCCAGCAGCAGGGAGGACTATGGCTACACCTTC
CASSREDYGYTF
>TRBJ2-7|13|TRBV10-1|-|-
TGCGCCAGCAGGCGGACACCTTCCTACGAGCAGTACTTC
CASRRTPSYEQYF
>TRBJ1-5|18|TRBV24-1|TRBD1|-
TGTGCCACCAGTGATTTGAACAAAGGGACAGGGGATTACCGCTCGAAGCATTTT
CATSDLNKGTGDYRSKHF
>TRBJ2-5|13|TRBV12-3/TRBV12-4|-|-
TGTGCCAGCACCTTGGACTCGAAAGAGACCCAGTACTTC
CASTLDSKETQYF
>TRBJ2-7|14|TRBV6-2/TRBV6-3|-|once
TGTGCCAGCAGTTCAGGGACTCTCCCCGCGGGGCAGTACTTC
CASSSGTLPAGQYF
>TRBJ2-1|17|TRBV4-3|TRBD2|-
TGCGCCAGCAGCCAAGATCCGGGGGGGCTCCCATACAATGAGCAGTTCTTC
CASSQDPGGLPYNEQFF
>TRBJ2-1|14|TRBV7-3|-|once
TGTGCCAGCAGCTTGAGACCCCTCACAGACGAGCAGTTCTTC
CASSLRPLTDEQFF
>TRBJ1-1|17|TRBV19|-|-
TGTGCCAGTCACATCGCGCATACCCCGACGGGAGGCACTGAAGCTTTCTTT
CASHIAHTPTGGTEAFF
>TRBJ2-7|13|TRBV21-1|-|-
TGTGCCAGCAGCGACAGGGATCCCGCCGAGCAGTACTTC
CASSDRDPAEQYF
>TRBJ1-1|13|TRBV7-8|-|-
TGTGCCAGCAGCTGGCAGGGTCCCACTGAAGCTTTCTTT
CASSWQGPTEAFF
>TRBJ1-4|13|TRBV7-8|-|few
TGTGCCAGCAGCTTATACCGAAAGGAAAAACTGTTTTTT
CASSLYRKEKLFF